This T cell receptor beta chain was profiled in a study of neurological immune-mediated disorders. The V and J ends lost 2 bases and 0 bases respectively, with 15 bases between them. The CDR3 contains 16 residues. Germline V gene lookup returns CDR1 SGHRS and CDR2 YFSETQ. 5'RACE generated cDNA with 10-nucleotide random UMIs. MiXCR, applied by TCRdb to the 5' RACE reads, yields one record per CDR3 protein. This table has about 30,000 distinct CDR3 sequences, over 12% appearing once. The unsorted libraries originated from 2 million PBMCs kept at -80 C. This sequence originates from an older man in good health. The chain combines TRBV5-1 with TRBJ2-7, with D possibly TRBD2 on 5 matching bases. Sequencing was carried out using PBMCs. As DNA, the CDR3 is TGCGCCAGCAGCTTCGGGGTTGCCAGCACCTCCTACGAGCAGTACTTC. It yields the protein CASSFGVASTSYEQYF.